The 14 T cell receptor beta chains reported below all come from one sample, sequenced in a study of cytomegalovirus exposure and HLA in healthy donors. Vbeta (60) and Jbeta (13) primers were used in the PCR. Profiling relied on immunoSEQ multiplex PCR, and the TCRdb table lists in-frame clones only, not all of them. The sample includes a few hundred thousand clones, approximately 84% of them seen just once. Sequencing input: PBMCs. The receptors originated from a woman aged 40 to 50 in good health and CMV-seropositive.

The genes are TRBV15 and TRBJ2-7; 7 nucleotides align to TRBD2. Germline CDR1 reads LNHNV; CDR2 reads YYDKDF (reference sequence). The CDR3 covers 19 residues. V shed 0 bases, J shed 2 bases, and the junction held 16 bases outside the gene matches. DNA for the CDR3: TGTGCCACCAGCAGAGATCTCGGGAGGACCTATTCTCAGCCCTACGAGCAGTACTTC. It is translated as CATSRDLGRTYSQPYEQYF.

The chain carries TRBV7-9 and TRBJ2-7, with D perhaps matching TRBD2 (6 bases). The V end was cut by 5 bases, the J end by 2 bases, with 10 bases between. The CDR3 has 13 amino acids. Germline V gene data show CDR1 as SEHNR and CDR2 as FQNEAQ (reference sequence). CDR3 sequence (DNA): TGTGCCAGCAGCCCGGGACTTCCCTACGAGCAGTACTTC. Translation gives CASSPGLPYEQYF.

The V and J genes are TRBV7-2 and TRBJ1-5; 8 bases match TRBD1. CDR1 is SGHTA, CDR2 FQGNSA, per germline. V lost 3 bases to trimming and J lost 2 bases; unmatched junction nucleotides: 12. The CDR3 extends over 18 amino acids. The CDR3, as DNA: TGTGCCAGCAGCTTTTCTCGGACAGGGAATTTGGGCAATCAGCCCCAGCATTTT. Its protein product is CASSFSRTGNLGNQPQHF.

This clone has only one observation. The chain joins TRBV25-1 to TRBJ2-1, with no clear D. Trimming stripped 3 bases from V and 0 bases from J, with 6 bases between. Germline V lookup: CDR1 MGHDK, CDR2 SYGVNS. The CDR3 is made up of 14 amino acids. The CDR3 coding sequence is TGTGCCAGCAGTGACCGCAGCTCCTACAATGAGCAGTTCTTC. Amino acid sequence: CASSDRSSYNEQFF.

CDR3 in amino acids: CASSANRDYGYTF. The DNA for the CDR3 is TGTGCCAGCAGTGCAAACAGAGACTATGGCTACACCTTC. The gene calls are TRBV2 and TRBJ1-2; D gene uncertain. Germline CDR1 SNHLY, CDR2 FYNNEI. CDR3 length: 13 amino acids. V lost 4 bases to trimming and J lost 3 bases, with 9 bases between them.

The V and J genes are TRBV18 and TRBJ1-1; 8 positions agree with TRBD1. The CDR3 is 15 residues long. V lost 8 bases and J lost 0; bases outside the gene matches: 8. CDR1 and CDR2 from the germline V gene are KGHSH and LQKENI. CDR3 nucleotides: TGTGCCAGCGCAACCAAACAGGGGGTGAACACTGAAGCTTTCTTT. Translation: CASATKQGVNTEAFF.

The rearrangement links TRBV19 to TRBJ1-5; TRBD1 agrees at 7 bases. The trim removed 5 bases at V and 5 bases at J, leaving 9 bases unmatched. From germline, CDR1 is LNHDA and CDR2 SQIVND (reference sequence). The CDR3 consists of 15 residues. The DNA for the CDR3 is TGTGCCAGTAGTGTCGACAGGGCAACATATCAGCCCCAGCATTTT. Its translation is CASSVDRATYQPQHF. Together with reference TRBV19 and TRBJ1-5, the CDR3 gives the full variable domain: DGGITQSPKYLFRKEGQNVTLSCEQNLNHDAMYWYRQDPGQGLRLIYYSQIVNDFQKGDIAEGYSVSREKKESFPLTVTSAQKNPTAFYLCASSVDRATYQPQHFGDGTRLSIL.

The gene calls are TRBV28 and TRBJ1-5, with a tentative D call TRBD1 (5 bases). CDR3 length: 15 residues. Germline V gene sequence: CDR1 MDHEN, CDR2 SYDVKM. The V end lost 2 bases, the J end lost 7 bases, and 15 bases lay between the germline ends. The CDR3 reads CASSLIGREGQPQHF. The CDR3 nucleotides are TGTGCCAGCAGTTTAATTGGCAGGGAGGGACAGCCCCAGCATTTT. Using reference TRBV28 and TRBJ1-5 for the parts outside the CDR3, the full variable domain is DVKVTQSSRYLVKRTGEKVFLECVQDMDHENMFWYRQDPGLGLRLIYFSYDVKMKEKGDIPEGYSVSREKKERFSLILESASTNQTSMYLCASSLIGREGQPQHFGDGTRLSIL.

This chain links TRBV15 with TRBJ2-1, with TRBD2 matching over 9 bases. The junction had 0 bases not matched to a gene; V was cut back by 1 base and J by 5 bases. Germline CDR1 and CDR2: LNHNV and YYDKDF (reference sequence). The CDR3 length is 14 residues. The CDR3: CATSRGLADNEQFF. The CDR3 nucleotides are TGTGCCACCAGCAGAGGACTAGCGGACAATGAGCAGTTCTTC.

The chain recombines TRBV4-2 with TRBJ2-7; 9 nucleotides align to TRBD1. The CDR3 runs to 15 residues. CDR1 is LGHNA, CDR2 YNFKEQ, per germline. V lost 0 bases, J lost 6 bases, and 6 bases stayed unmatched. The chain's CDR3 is CASSQDRQGDFEQYF. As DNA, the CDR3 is TGTGCCAGCAGCCAAGATCGACAGGGGGATTTCGAGCAGTACTTC.

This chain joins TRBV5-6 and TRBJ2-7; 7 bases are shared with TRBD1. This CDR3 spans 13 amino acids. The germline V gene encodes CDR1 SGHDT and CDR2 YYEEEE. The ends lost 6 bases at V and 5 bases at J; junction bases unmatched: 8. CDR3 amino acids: CASTLTGNDEQYF. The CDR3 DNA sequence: TGTGCCAGCACCCTGACAGGGAACGACGAGCAGTACTTC.

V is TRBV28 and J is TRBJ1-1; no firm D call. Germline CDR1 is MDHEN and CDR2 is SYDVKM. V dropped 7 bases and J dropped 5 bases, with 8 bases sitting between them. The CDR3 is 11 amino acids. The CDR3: CASTGRTEAFF. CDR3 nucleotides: TGTGCCAGCACGGGTAGAACTGAAGCTTTCTTT.

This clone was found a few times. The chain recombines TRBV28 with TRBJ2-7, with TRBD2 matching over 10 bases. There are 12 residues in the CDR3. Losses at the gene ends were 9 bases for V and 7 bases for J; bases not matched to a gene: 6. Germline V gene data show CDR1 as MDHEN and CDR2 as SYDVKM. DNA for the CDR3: TGTGCCAGTCTTAGCGGGAGGAGAGAGCAGTACTTC. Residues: CASLSGRREQYF.

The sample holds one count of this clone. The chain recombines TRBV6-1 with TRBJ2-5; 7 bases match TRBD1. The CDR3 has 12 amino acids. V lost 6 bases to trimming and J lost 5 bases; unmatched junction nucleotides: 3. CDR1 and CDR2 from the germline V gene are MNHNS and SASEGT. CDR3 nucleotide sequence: TGTGCCAGCAGGGGACAGATGGAGACCCAGTACTTC. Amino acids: CASRGQMETQYF.